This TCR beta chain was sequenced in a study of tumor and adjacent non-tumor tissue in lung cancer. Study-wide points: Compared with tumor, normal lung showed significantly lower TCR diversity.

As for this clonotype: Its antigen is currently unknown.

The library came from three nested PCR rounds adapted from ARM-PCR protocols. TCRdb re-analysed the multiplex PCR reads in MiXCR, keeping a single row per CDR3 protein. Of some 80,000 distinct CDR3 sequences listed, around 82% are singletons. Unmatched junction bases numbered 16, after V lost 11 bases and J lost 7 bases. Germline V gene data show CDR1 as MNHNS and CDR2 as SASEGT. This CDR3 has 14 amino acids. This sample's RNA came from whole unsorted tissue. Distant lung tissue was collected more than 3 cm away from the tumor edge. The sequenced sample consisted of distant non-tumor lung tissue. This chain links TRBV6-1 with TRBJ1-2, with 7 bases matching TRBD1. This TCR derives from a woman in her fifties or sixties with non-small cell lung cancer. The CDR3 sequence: CAGIAGGRVSGYTF. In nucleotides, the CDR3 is TGTGCCGGTATAGCAGGGGGGCGCGTATCTGGCTACACCTTC.